A selection of T cell receptor beta chains follows, all from one sample in a study of OX40 agonist ivuxolimab in advanced cancers. TCRdb's copy holds only in-frame clones and misses some; the assay was immunoSEQ multiplex PCR. The table shows tens of thousands of clones, with roughly 85% occurring only once. The sequenced sample was CD4+ or CD8+ T cells sorted from blood, obtained in a trial of the OX40 agonist ivuxolimab. These receptors were obtained from an adult with an advanced solid tumor such as melanoma, head and neck, liver or kidney cancer. CDR3s include the opening cysteine and the closing phenylalanine or tryptophan. Each record gives: V gene, J gene, D gene, clone size, CDR3 DNA, CDR3 protein. The D gene is left open where the match is weak. Only some rows state a clone size, as once, few, many or a class for expanded clones.

v_gene: TRBV11-2
j_gene: TRBJ2-3
d_gene: TRBD1
abundance: -
CDR3nt: TGTGCCAGCAGCTTGGGGACAGGGGGATGGGGAGATACGCAGTATTTT
CDR3aa: CASSLGTGGWGDTQYF

v_gene: TRBV9
j_gene: TRBJ1-4
d_gene: -
abundance: -
CDR3nt: TGTGCCAGCAGCCCGACCCCTCGGAGTGAAAAACTGTTTTTT
CDR3aa: CASSPTPRSEKLFF

v_gene: TRBV28
j_gene: TRBJ1-2
d_gene: -
abundance: -
CDR3nt: TGTGCCAGCAGTTTATTAAAATCGGCCCTAGCTAACTATGGCTACACCTTC
CDR3aa: CASSLLKSALANYGYTF

v_gene: TRBV11-2
j_gene: TRBJ2-2
d_gene: -
abundance: -
CDR3nt: TGTGCCAGCAGCTTAGTCTACAACACCGGGGAGCTGTTTTTT
CDR3aa: CASSLVYNTGELFF

v_gene: TRBV9
j_gene: TRBJ2-1
d_gene: TRBD1
abundance: -
CDR3nt: TGTGCCAGCAGCGTAGCTATCCCCCGACAGGGACGCTCCTACAATGAGCAGTTCTTC
CDR3aa: CASSVAIPRQGRSYNEQFF

v_gene: TRBV7-3
j_gene: TRBJ2-2
d_gene: -
abundance: -
CDR3nt: TGTGCCAGCAGCTTAGTTGGGCACACCGGGGAGCTGTTTTTT
CDR3aa: CASSLVGHTGELFF

v_gene: TRBV28
j_gene: TRBJ1-3
d_gene: -
abundance: -
CDR3nt: TGTGCCAGCAGATATACAAGGGGTGGAAACACCATATATTTT
CDR3aa: CASRYTRGGNTIYF

v_gene: TRBV7-6
j_gene: TRBJ2-3
d_gene: -
abundance: once
CDR3nt: TGTGCCAGCAGCTTAGCGACGGGCACAGATACGCAGTATTTT
CDR3aa: CASSLATGTDTQYF

v_gene: TRBV4-2
j_gene: TRBJ2-3
d_gene: TRBD2
abundance: -
CDR3nt: TGTGCCAGCAAAGAAGGGGTACTAGCGGGGGGTAGCACAGATACGCAGTATTTT
CDR3aa: CASKEGVLAGGSTDTQYF

v_gene: TRBV30
j_gene: TRBJ2-2
d_gene: -
abundance: -
CDR3nt: TGTGCCGTAGGGGGGACCGGGGAGCTGTTTTTT
CDR3aa: CAVGGTGELFF

v_gene: TRBV2
j_gene: TRBJ2-1
d_gene: -
abundance: -
CDR3nt: TGTGCCAGCACGTTCCTCAATGAGCAGTTCTTC
CDR3aa: CASTFLNEQFF